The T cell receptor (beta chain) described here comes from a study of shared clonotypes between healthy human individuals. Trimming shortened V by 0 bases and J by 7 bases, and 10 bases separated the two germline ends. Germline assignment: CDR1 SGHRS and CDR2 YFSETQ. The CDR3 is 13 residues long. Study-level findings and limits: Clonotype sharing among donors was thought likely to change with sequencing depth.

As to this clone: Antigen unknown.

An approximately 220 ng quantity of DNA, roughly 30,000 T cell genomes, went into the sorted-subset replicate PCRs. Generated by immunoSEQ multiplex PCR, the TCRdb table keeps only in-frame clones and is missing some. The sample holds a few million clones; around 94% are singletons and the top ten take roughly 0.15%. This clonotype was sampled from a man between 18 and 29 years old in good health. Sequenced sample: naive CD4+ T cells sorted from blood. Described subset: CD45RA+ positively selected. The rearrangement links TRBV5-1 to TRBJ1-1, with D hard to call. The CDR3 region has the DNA TGCGCCAGCAGCTTGGCTTTATGGGGTGAAGCTTTCTTT. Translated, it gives CASSLALWGEAFF.